The 24 T cell receptor beta chains in this list originate from one sample, sequenced in a study of persistence of HIV-infected CD4 T cells. Antigens of these TCRs are unknown. The libraries were made with immunoSEQ version 4 in survey mode. TCRdb keeps only in-frame clones here, not all; method: immunoSEQ multiplex PCR. The table lists 50,000 to 65,000 clones, approximately 75% of them singletons. An overlapping HIV-1 Gag peptide pool stimulated these cells at about 1 ug/peptide/mL. CD40L/CD69 double-negative CD45RO-high memory CD4+ T cells were collected. The sequencing used CD4+ T cells sorted from PBMCs after roughly 18-hour stimulation, collected from a patient who received antiretroviral therapy. The receptors were sampled from an adult man with HIV who was CMV-seropositive.

The chain carries TRBV18 and TRBJ1-5; no reliable D call. Germline V lookup: CDR1 KGHSH, CDR2 LQKENI. Deletions cut 3 bases from V and 0 bases from J, with 12 bases between. CDR3 size: 16 residues. CDR3 sequence: CASSPSAVISNQPQHF. The CDR3 bases are TGTGCCAGCTCACCTTCGGCCGTAATTAGCAATCAGCCCCAGCATTTT.

The rearrangement joins TRBV3-1 (or the pseudogene TRBV3-2) to TRBJ2-1, with 12 bases lining up with TRBD2. This CDR3 has 16 residues. CDR1 LGHDT and CDR2 YNNKEL come from the germline V gene (reference sequence). With V trimmed by 6 bases and J by 7 bases, 10 bases remained unmatched. CDR3 region: CASRPSGGARGNEQFF. CDR3 DNA: TGTGCCAGCAGGCCTAGCGGGGGGGCCCGGGGGAATGAGCAGTTCTTC.

The J gene is TRBJ1-5, the V gene TRBV27; 8 bases align to TRBD1. CDR3 length: 15 residues. Losses at the gene ends were 7 bases for V and 6 bases for J; bases not matched to a gene: 11. Germline CDR1 reads MNHEY; CDR2 reads SMNVEV (reference sequence). In DNA, the CDR3 is TGTGCCAGCACCCCCTCAGGGGGCGGGAGTCAGCCCCAGCATTTT. Translated: CASTPSGGGSQPQHF.

V and J are TRBV11-2 and TRBJ2-7; tentative D call: TRBD1 (5 bases). CDR3 length: 14 residues. Germline lookup yields CDR1 SGHAT and CDR2 FQNNGV. With 5 bases removed from V and 5 bases from J, the gap between germline ends came to 16 bases. CDR3 nucleotide sequence: TGTGCCAGCAGCGCGACAGTGGGTCCTGACGAGCAGTACTTC. The encoded protein is CASSATVGPDEQYF.

The genes are TRBV5-5 and TRBJ1-5; no clear D gene. Germline CDR1 and CDR2: SGHKS and YYEKEE (reference sequence). Trimming took 0 bases from V and 6 from J, leaving 13 bases between them. CDR3 length: 15 residues. CDR3 bases: TGTGCCAGCAGCTTGGAGGTCCAGCTAGGTCAGCCCCAGCATTTT. Translation gives CASSLEVQLGQPQHF.

V and J are TRBV18 and TRBJ2-3, with a weak D call TRBD1 (6 bases). CDR1 KGHSH and CDR2 LQKENI come from the germline V gene. The CDR3 totals 16 residues. With 4 bases removed from V and 0 bases from J, the gap between germline ends came to 14 bases. The CDR3 loop reads CASSQRTAPSTDTQYF. The CDR3 region has the DNA TGTGCCAGCTCACAGAGGACAGCCCCTAGCACAGATACGCAGTATTTT.

This clone was seen only a few times. Compared with germline, one end of the junction differs, possibly owing to a read error. J is TRBJ2-1 and V is TRBV9, with 7 positions matching TRBD2. The length of the CDR3 is 15 residues. The germline CDR1 and CDR2 sequences are SGDLS and YYNGEE. DNA of the CDR3: TGTGCCAGCAGCTCCGAGCGGGGAAGCTACGATGAGCAGTTCTTC. Amino acid sequence: CASSSERGSYDEQFF.

V gene TRBV2 combines with J gene TRBJ1-1; TRBD1 matches at 7 bases. The CDR3 extends over 16 amino acids. V shed 2 bases and J 4 bases; nucleotides not matched to a gene: 10. In germline, CDR1 is SNHLY, CDR2 FYNNEI. The CDR3, as DNA: TGTGCCAGCAGTGAATCATACCGAAGGGGGCCCACTGAAGCTTTCTTT. The encoded protein is CASSESYRRGPTEAFF.

The V call is TRBV3-1 (or the pseudogene TRBV3-2), the J call TRBJ2-1; TRBD2 aligns across 8 bases. The CDR3 has 16 amino acids. Per germline, CDR1 LGHDT and CDR2 YNNKEL (reference sequence). The V gene end was trimmed by 1 base and the J gene end by 6 bases; junction bases not matched to a gene: 8. The CDR3 protein is CASSQASGSGGNEQFF. The CDR3 bases are TGTGCCAGCAGCCAAGCCTCAGGGAGCGGGGGCAATGAGCAGTTCTTC.

This chain joins TRBV6-4 and TRBJ1-2, with D possibly TRBD1 on 6 matching bases. V was trimmed by 0 bases and J by 9 bases, leaving 11 bases between them. CDR1 and CDR2 (germline): MRHNA, SNTAGT. CDR3 length: 13 amino acids. The CDR3 protein is CASSDSPTGRYTF. In DNA form, the CDR3 reads TGTGCCAGCAGTGACTCCCCGACAGGCCGCTACACCTTC.

This clone occurred once. The J gene is TRBJ2-6, the V gene TRBV3-1 (or the pseudogene TRBV3-2); D remains ambiguous. The V gene lost 10 bases and the J gene lost 0 bases, with 4 bases spanning the gap. The germline V gene encodes CDR1 LGHDT and CDR2 YNNKEL (reference sequence). The CDR3 covers 12 residues. CDR3 in amino acids: CATLSGANVLTF. In DNA, the CDR3 is TGTGCCACCCTCTCTGGGGCCAACGTCCTGACTTTC.

The genes are TRBV27 and TRBJ2-3; D gene uncertain. Between the trimmed V and J ends, which lost 7 bases and 4 bases, there was a span of 12 bases. The CDR3 is made up of 13 amino acids. CDR1 MNHEY and CDR2 SMNVEV come from the germline V gene (reference sequence). CDR3 region: CASTSMGADTQYF. The CDR3 DNA sequence: TGTGCCAGCACCTCGATGGGCGCAGATACGCAGTATTTT.

The sample holds a few counts of this clone. This chain connects TRBV28 to TRBJ1-1; D not resolved. Germline loops: CDR1 MDHEN, CDR2 SYDVKM. V dropped 6 bases and J dropped 10 bases, with 9 bases sitting between them. CDR3 length equals 10 residues. The CDR3 sequence: CASSSSSAFF. CDR3 in DNA: TGTGCCAGCAGCTCCTCCTCAGCTTTCTTT.

The V and J genes are TRBV19 and TRBJ1-4, with no clear D. The V end was cut by 7 bases, the J end by 3 bases, with 15 bases between. The CDR3 has 15 residues. Per the germline V gene, CDR1 is LNHDA and CDR2 is SQIVND (reference sequence). The CDR3 bases are TGTGCCAGTACCCCGAAGGGAGGCGCTAATGAAAAACTGTTTTTT. It translates to CASTPKGGANEKLFF.

The chain combines TRBV3-1 (or the pseudogene TRBV3-2) with TRBJ1-6, with unresolved D. CDR3 length: 11 residues. V gave up 5 bases and J gave up 7 bases, with 3 bases separating them. Germline CDR1 LGHDT, CDR2 YNNKEL (reference sequence). The CDR3 protein is CASSKNSPLHF. The CDR3 region has the DNA TGTGCCAGCAGCAAGAATTCACCCCTCCACTTT.

Only one count was recorded for this clone. This chain links TRBV11-2 with TRBJ1-2; 10 nucleotides match TRBD1. The V gene end was trimmed by 1 base and the J gene end by 4 bases; junction bases not matched to a gene: 6. There are 16 residues in the CDR3. CDR1 and CDR2 (germline): SGHAT, FQNNGV. CDR3 residues: CASSLAEGQGFYGYTF. The CDR3 nucleotides are TGTGCCAGCAGCTTAGCCGAGGGACAGGGGTTCTATGGCTACACCTTC.

The chain has TRBV28 and TRBJ1-1; D remains unclear. This CDR3 is built from 14 residues. The V end lost 2 bases, the J end lost 1 base, and 8 bases lay between the germline ends. CDR1 MDHEN and CDR2 SYDVKM come from the germline V gene. Here the CDR3 DNA reads TGTGCCAGCAGTTTACGGCACCCGAACACTGAAGCTTTCTTT. This gives the protein CASSLRHPNTEAFF.

V is TRBV5-1 and J is TRBJ1-1; D uncertain. Germline CDR1 SGHRS, CDR2 YFSETQ. The CDR3 has 13 amino acids. Trimming removed 5 bases at V and 3 bases at J, with 11 bases between. The CDR3: CASRSMDHTEAFF. The CDR3 bases are TGCGCCAGCAGATCGATGGACCACACTGAAGCTTTCTTT.

Comments on this clone: This specimen includes other DNA sequences encoding the same CDR3. J is TRBJ2-3 and V is TRBV2; 7 bases are shared with TRBD1. Germline trimming cut 6 bases from V and 1 base from J; bases unmatched to any gene: 4. Germline values: CDR1 SNHLY, CDR2 FYNNEI. The CDR3 loop spans 14 amino acids. The CDR3 sequence is CASRRTGRTDTQYF. The DNA for the CDR3 is TGTGCCAGCAGGAGGACAGGCCGCACAGATACGCAGTATTTT.

Concerning this clone itself: The same CDR3 arises from other DNA sequences in this sample as well. The chain employs TRBV14 and TRBJ1-6; possibly TRBD1 for D (5 bases). Trimming removed 4 bases from V and 11 bases from J, with 9 bases in between. Germline loops: CDR1 SGHDN, CDR2 FVKESK. The CDR3 extends over 12 amino acids. The CDR3 DNA reads as TGTGCCAGCAGCCCCCAGGGACCACCCCTCCACTTT. Amino acids: CASSPQGPPLHF.

The rearrangement links TRBV6-5 to TRBJ1-1; D perhaps matches TRBD1 (6 bases). Deletions cut 2 bases from V and 7 bases from J, with 20 bases between. Germline V lookup: CDR1 MNHEY, CDR2 SVGAGI. The CDR3 contains 16 residues. CDR3 sequence (DNA): TGTGCCAGCAGTTACCTTTCCCGAGGGACATCAAATGAAGCTTTCTTT. It is translated as CASSYLSRGTSNEAFF.

The rearrangement links TRBV28 to TRBJ1-6; D ambiguous. Germline V CDR1 and CDR2: MDHEN, SYDVKM. The CDR3 length is 13 residues. Trimming pared 5 bases from V and 6 bases from J, leaving 8 bases between. In DNA, the CDR3 is TGTGCCAGCAGTCCTCAAACTAATTCACCCCTCCACTTT. This encodes CASSPQTNSPLHF.

The count of this clone is one. The rearrangement joins TRBV5-5 to TRBJ1-5; TRBD1 might be the D (5 bases). Germline V gives CDR1 SGHKS, CDR2 YYEKEE (reference sequence). CDR3 length: 13 residues. The V and J ends lost 4 bases and 5 bases respectively, with 10 bases between them. CDR3: CASSLGRDQPQHF. CDR3 DNA: TGTGCCAGCAGCCTGGGCAGGGATCAGCCCCAGCATTTT. Supplemented by reference TRBV5-5 and TRBJ1-5, the full variable domain reads DAGVTQSPTHLIKTRGQQVTLRCSPISGHKSVSWYQQVLGQGPQFIFQYYEKEERGRGNFPDRFSARQFPNYSSELNVNALLLGDSALYLCASSLGRDQPQHFGDGTRLSIL.

This clone was counted a few times. The chain links TRBV14 to TRBJ1-6; TRBD1 aligns across 7 bases. This CDR3 has 15 amino acids. CDR1 and CDR2 from the germline V gene are SGHDN and FVKESK. The V segment lost 5 bases and the J segment 3 bases; nucleotides outside the gene matches: 4. DNA of the CDR3: TGTGCCAGCAGCGACGGGACAGACTATAATTCACCCCTCCACTTT. Its translation is CASSDGTDYNSPLHF.